This T cell receptor (beta chain) was identified in a study of blood T cell repertoires in COVID-19. CDR3 size: 14 residues. Germline CDR1 reads LGHNA; CDR2 reads YSLEER. The ends lost 0 bases at V and 7 bases at J; junction bases unmatched: 6. Some clones are missing from TCRdb's copy, which holds only in-frame ones; the method was immunoSEQ multiplex PCR. The data show approximately 54,000 clones, with more than 90% seen just once and about 4% held by the top ten. The sequenced sample was peripheral blood. The clonotype originates from a man aged 50 to 59 with acute or convalescent COVID-19. J is TRBJ2-7 and V is TRBV4-3, with TRBD1 matching 7 bases. The CDR3 bases are TGCGCCAGCAGCCAAGAGGCAGGGGGTATAGAGCAGTACTTC. Protein sequence: CASSQEAGGIEQYF.